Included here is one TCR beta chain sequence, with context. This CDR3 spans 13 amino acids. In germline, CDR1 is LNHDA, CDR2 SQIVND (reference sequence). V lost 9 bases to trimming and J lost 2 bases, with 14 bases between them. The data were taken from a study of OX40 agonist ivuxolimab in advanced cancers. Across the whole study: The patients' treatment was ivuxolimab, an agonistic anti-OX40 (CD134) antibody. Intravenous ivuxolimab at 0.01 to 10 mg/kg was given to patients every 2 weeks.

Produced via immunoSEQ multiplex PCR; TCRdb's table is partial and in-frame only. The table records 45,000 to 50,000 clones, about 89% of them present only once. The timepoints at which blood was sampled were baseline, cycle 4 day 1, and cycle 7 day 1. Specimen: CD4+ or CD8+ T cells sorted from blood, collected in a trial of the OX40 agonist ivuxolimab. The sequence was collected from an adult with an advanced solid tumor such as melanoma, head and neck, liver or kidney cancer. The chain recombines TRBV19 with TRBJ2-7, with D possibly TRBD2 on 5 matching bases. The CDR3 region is CASGVGNPYEQYF. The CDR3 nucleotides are TGTGCCAGCGGGGTGGGCAATCCCTACGAGCAGTACTTC.